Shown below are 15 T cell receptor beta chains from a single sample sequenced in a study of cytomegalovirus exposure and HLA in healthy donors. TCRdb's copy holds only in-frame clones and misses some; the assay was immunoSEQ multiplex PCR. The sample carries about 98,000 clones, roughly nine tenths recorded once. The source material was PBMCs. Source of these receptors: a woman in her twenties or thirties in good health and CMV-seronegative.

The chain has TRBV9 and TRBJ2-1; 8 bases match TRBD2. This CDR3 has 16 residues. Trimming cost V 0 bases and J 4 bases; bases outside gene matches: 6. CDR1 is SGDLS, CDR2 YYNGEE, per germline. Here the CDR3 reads CASSVGLTSEYNEQFF. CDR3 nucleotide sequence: TGTGCCAGCAGCGTAGGATTGACTAGCGAATACAATGAGCAGTTCTTC.

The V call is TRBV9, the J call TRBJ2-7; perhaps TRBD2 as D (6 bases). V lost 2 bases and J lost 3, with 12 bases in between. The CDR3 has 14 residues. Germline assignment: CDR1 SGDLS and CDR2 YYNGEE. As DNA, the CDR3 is TGTGCCAGCAGCGTTCAGGCGGGGTACTACGAGCAGTACTTC. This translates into CASSVQAGYYEQYF.

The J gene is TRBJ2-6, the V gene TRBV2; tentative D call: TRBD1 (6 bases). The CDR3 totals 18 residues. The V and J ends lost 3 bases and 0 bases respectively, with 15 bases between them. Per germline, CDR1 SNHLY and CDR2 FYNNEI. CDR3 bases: TGTGCCAGCAGTGAGCGCACACAGGGCACCTCTGGGGCCAACGTCCTGACTTTC. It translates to CASSERTQGTSGANVLTF.

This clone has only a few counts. This CDR3 is CASSLDSPNYGYTF. DNA of the CDR3: TGTGCCAGCAGTTTGGACAGCCCCAACTATGGCTACACCTTC. The V and J genes are TRBV6-5 and TRBJ1-2, with D perhaps TRBD1 (6 bases). The CDR3 loop spans 14 amino acids. Germline V gene data show CDR1 as MNHEY and CDR2 as SVGAGI. The ends were cut back, 4 bases at V and 2 bases at J, with 11 bases in the middle.

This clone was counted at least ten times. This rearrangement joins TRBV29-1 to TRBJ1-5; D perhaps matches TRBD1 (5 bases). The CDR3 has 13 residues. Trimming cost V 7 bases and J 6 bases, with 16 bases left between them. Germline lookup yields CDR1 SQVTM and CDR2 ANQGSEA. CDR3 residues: CSAALDTTQPQHF. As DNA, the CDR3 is TGCAGCGCAGCGCTGGACACGACTCAGCCCCAGCATTTT. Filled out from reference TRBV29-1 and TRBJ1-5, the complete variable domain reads SAVISQKPSRDICQRGTSLTIQCQVDSQVTMMFWYRQQPGQSLTLIATANQGSEATYESGFVIDKFPISRPNLTFSTLTVSNMSPEDSSIYLCSAALDTTQPQHFGDGTRLSIL.

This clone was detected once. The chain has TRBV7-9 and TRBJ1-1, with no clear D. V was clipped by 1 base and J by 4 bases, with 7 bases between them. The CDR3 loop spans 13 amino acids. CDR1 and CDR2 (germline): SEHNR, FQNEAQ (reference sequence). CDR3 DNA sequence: TGTGCCAGCAGCTTAGACGCAGGCACTGAAGCTTTCTTT. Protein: CASSLDAGTEAFF.

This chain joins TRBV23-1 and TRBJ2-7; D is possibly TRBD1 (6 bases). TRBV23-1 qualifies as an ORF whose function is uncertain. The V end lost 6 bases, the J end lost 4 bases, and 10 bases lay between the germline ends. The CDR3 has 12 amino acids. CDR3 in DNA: TGCGCCAGCAGCCGGACAGCGTACGAGCAGTACTTC. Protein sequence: CASSRTAYEQYF.

This CDR3 is CASVGARREKLFF. CDR3 bases: TGTGCCAGCGTGGGGGCAAGGAGGGAAAAACTGTTTTTT. This rearrangement joins TRBV2 to TRBJ1-4; TRBD1 might be the D (6 bases). The CDR3 loop spans 13 amino acids. CDR1 SNHLY and CDR2 FYNNEI come from the germline V gene. The V and J ends lost 8 bases and 8 bases respectively, with 15 bases between them.

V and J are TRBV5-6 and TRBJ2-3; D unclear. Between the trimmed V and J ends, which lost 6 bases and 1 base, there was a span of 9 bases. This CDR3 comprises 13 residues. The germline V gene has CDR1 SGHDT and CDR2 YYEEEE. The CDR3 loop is CASTLSGTDTQYF. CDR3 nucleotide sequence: TGTGCCAGCACCCTATCCGGCACAGATACGCAGTATTTT.

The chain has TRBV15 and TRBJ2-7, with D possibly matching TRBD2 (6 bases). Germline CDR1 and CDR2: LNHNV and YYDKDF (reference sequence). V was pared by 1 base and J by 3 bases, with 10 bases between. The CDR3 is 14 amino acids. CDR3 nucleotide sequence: TGTGCCACCAGCAGAGGCGCGCGGGGCTACGAGCAGTACTTC. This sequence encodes CATSRGARGYEQYF.

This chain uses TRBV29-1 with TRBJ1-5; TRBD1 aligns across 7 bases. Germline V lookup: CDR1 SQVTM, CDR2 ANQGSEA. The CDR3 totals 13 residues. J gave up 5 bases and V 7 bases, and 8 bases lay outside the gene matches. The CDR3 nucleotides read TGCAGCGCCGCAGGGGGTCGTGATCAGCCCCAGCATTTT. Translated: CSAAGGRDQPQHF.

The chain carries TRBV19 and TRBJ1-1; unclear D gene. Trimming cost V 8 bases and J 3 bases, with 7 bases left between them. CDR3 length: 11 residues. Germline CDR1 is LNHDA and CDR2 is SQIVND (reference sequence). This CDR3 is CASHRDTEAFF. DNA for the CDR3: TGTGCCAGTCACCGGGACACTGAAGCTTTCTTT.

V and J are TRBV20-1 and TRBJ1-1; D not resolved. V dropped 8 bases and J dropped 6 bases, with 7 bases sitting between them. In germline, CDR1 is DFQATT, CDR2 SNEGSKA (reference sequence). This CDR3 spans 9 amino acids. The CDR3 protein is CSPIAEAFF. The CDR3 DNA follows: TGCAGTCCTATCGCTGAAGCTTTCTTT.

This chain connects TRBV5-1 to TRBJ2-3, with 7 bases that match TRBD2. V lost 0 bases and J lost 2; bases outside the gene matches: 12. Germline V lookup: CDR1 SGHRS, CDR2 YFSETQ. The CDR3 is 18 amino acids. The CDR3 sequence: CASSLAEVWGRATDTQYF. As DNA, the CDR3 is TGCGCCAGCAGCTTGGCCGAAGTGTGGGGGAGGGCCACAGATACGCAGTATTTT.

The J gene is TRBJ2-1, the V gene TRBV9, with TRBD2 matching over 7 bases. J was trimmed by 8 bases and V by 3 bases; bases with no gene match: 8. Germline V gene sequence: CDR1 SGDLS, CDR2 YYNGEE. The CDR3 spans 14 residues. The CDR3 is CASSEGLRIDEQFF. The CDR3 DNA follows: TGTGCCAGCAGCGAGGGACTAAGGATCGATGAGCAGTTCTTC.